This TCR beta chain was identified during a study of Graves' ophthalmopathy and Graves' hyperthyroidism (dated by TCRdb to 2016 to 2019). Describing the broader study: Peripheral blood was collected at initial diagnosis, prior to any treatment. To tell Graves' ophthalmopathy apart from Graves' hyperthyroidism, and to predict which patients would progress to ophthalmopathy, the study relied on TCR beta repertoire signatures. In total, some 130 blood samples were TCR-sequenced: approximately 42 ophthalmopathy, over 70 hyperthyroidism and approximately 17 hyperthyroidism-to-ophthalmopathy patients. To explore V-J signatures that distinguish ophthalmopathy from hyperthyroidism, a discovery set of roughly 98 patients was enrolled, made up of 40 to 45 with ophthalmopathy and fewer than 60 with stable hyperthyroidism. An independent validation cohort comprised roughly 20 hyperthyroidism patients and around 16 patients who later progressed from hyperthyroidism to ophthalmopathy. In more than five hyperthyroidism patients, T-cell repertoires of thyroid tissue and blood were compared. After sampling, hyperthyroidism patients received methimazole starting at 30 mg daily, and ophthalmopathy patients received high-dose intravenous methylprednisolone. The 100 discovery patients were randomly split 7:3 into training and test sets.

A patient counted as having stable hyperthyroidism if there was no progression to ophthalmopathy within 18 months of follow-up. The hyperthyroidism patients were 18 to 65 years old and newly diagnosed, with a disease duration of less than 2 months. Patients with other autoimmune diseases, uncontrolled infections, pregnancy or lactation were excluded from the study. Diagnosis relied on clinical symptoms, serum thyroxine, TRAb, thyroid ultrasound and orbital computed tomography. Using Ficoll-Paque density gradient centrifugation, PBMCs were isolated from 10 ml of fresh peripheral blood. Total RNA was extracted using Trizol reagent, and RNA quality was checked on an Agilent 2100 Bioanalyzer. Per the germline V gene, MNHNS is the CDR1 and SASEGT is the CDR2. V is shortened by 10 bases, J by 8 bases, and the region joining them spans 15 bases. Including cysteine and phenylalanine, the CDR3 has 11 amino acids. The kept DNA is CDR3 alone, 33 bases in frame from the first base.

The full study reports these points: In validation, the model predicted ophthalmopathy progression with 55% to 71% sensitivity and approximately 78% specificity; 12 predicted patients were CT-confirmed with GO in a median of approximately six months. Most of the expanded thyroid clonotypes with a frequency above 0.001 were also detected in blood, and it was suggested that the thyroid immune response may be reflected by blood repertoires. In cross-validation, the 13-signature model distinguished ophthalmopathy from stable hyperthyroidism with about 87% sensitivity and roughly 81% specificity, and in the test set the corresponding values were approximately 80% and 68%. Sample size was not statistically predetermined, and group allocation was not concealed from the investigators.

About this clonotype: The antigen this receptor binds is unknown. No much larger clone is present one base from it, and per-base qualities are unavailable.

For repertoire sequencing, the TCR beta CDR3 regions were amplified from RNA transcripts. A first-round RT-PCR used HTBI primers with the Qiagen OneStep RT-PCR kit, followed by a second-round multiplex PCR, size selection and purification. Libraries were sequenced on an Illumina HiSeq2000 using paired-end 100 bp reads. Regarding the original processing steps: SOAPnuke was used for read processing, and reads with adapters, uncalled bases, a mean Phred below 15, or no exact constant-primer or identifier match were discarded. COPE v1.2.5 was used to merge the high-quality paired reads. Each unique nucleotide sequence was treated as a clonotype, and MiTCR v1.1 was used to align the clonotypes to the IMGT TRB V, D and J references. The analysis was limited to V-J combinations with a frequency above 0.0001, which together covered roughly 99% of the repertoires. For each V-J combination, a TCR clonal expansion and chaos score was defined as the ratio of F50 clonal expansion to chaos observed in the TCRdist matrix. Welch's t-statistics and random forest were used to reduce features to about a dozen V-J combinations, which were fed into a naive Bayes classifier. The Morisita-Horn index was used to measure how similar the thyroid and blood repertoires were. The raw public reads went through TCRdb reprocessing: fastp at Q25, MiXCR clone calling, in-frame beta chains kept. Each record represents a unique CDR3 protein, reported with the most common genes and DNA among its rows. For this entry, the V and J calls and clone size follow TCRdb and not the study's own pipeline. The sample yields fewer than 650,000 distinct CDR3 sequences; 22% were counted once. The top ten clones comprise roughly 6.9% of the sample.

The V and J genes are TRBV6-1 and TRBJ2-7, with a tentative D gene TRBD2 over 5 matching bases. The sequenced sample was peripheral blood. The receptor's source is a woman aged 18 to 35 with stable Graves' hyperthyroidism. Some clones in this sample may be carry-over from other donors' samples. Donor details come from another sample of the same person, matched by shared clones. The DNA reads TGTGCCACCCGACGGGGTCAAAAGCAGTACTTC. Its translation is CATRRGQKQYF.